The 3 T cell receptor beta chains below were found in one sample sequenced in a study of cytomegalovirus exposure and HLA in healthy donors. PCR was performed using 60 Vbeta and 13 Jbeta primers. Data came from immunoSEQ multiplex PCR; TCRdb stores just in-frame clones and leaves some out. The data hold 120,000 or so clones, with approximately 17% observed a single time. Sequencing was carried out using PBMCs. These receptors were obtained from a female donor in good health and CMV-seropositive.

The V call is TRBV6-5, the J call TRBJ1-6; the D is unclear. Germline-derived CDR1 and CDR2 are MNHEY and SVGAGI. Trimming took off 2 bases at V and 9 bases at J, with 11 bases between the two ends. The CDR3 sequence is 14 residues long. The CDR3 spells CASSYDRGFSPLHF. The CDR3 nucleotides read TGTGCCAGCAGTTACGATCGAGGGTTTTCACCCCTCCACTTT.

The table lists this clone with a few counts. This chain joins TRBV5-1 and TRBJ2-1; 13 bases are a match to TRBD2. J gave up 7 bases and V 0 bases, and 4 bases lay outside the gene matches. Germline V gene data show CDR1 as SGHRS and CDR2 as YFSETQ. The CDR3 spans 16 residues. CDR3 loop: CASSLGPGLAGNEQFF. The DNA for the CDR3 is TGCGCCAGCAGCTTGGGACCGGGACTAGCGGGGAATGAGCAGTTCTTC.

The chain combines TRBV2 with TRBJ2-5; D is ambiguous. V was cut by 6 bases and J by 2 bases, with 7 bases left in between. The CDR3 runs 12 residues. The germline V gene has CDR1 SNHLY and CDR2 FYNNEI. The CDR3 region is CASRGGQETQYF. Written as DNA, the CDR3 is TGTGCCAGCAGAGGCGGACAAGAGACCCAGTACTTC.